This T cell receptor (beta chain) originates from a study of early T cells in non-severe SARS-CoV-2 infection. Study at large: Bulk RNA from unsorted whole blood was sequenced; chains were unpaired.

A word on this clonotype: The antigen is unknown.

Trimming shortened V by 6 bases and J by 1 base, and 16 bases separated the two germline ends. This CDR3 is 16 amino acids long. The germline V gene encodes CDR1 MNHEY and CDR2 SVGAGI. Individual cDNA molecules were tagged with unique molecular identifiers. TCRdb analysed the 5' RACE reads with MiXCR anew, one entry per CDR3 protein. Among 50,000 to 65,000 distinct CDR3 sequences listed, about 17% were seen once. The study, taken as a whole, reports: There was a bias toward anti-spike CD8 responses in VDJdb matching, which missed private and CD4 specificities.

The receptor was isolated from an adult who was a healthcare worker with PCR-confirmed SARS-CoV-2 infection or an uninfected control (not recorded which). This sequence joins TRBV6-5 and TRBJ2-1; D not certain. This sample comprised whole blood, obtained at baseline. CDR3 sequence reads: CASRKGHLGSYNEQFF. The CDR3 DNA sequence: TGTGCCAGCAGAAAAGGTCACTTAGGTTCCTACAATGAGCAGTTCTTC.